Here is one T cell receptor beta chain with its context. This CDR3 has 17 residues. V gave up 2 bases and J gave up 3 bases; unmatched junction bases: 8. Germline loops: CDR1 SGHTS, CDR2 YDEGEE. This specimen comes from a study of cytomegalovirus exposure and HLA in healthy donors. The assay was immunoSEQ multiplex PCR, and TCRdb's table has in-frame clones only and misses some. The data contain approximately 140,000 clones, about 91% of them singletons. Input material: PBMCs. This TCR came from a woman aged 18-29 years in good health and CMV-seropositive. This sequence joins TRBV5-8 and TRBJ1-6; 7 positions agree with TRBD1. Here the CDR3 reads CASSFHRGNLYNSPLHF. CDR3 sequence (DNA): TGTGCCAGCAGCTTTCACAGGGGTAATCTCTATAATTCACCCCTCCACTTT.